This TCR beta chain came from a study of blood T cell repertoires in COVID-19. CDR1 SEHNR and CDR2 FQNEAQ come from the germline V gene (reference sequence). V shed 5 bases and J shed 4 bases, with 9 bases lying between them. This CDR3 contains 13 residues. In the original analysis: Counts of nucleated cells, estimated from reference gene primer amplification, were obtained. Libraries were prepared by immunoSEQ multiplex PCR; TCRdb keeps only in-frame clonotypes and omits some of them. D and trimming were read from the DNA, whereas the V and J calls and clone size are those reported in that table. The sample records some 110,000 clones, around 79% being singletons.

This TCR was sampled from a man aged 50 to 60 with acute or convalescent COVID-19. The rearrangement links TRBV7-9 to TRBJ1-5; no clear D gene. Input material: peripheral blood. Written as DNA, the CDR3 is TGTGCCAGCAGCCCTACGGAGAATCAGCCCCAGCATTTT. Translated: CASSPTENQPQHF.